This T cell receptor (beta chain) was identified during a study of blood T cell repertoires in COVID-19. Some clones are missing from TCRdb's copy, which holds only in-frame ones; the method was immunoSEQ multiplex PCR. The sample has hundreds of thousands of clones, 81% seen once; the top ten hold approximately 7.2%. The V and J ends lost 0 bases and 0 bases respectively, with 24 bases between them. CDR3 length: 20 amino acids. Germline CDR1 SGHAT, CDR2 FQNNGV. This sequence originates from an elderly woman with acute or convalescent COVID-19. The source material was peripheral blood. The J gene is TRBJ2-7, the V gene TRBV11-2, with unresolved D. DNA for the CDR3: TGTGCCAGCAGCTTAGACTCACCTACAAGCAAAAGACTCATCTCCTACGAGCAGTACTTC. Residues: CASSLDSPTSKRLISYEQYF.